The clone carrying this T cell receptor beta chain was found once. Sequencing was performed with immunoSEQ multiplex PCR; in TCRdb, only in-frame clones are kept and a portion is missing. The table shows 130,000 to 150,000 clones, with approximately 87% occurring only once. This sample stems from a study of blood T cell repertoires in COVID-19. The clonotype was recovered from a woman aged 25 to 39 with acute COVID-19. The specimen was PBMCs or T cells enriched from blood (not recorded which).

CDR3 DNA: TGTGCCAGCAGCCAAGTTGGGCAGGGAAGCGGCTACACCTTC. Protein: CASSQVGQGSGYTF. This sequence joins TRBV3-1 (or the pseudogene TRBV3-2) and TRBJ1-2; D is perhaps TRBD1 (5 bases). V was cut by 1 base and J by 8 bases, with 14 bases left in between. CDR1 LGHDT and CDR2 YNNKEL come from the germline V gene (reference sequence). This CDR3 is built from 14 residues.